The 17 T cell receptor beta chains reported below all come from one sample, sequenced in a study of blood T cell repertoires in COVID-19. This table comes from immunoSEQ multiplex PCR, and its TCRdb copy is limited to in-frame clones, with some not included. This sample has fewer than 300,000 clones, with about 86% found just once. Sequenced material: peripheral blood. The receptors come from a woman aged 60-75 years with active or convalescent COVID-19.

The CDR3 region has the DNA TGTGCCATCAGTGACAGGGGCTACACAGATACGCAGTATTTT. This translates into CAISDRGYTDTQYF. This chain uses TRBV10-3 with TRBJ2-3, with D possibly being TRBD1 (6 bases). Per the germline V gene, CDR1 is ENHRY and CDR2 is SYGVKD. The CDR3 length is 14 residues. The ends were cut back, 3 bases at V and 2 bases at J, with 9 bases in the middle.

The chain links TRBV7-9 to TRBJ2-7; possible D gene TRBD1, 6 bases. This CDR3 region has 15 residues. Trimming took off 5 bases at V and 5 bases at J, with 19 bases between the two ends. CDR1 SEHNR and CDR2 FQNEAQ come from the germline V gene (reference sequence). This chain's CDR3 is CASSPRGFDEDEQYF. The CDR3 DNA follows: TGTGCCAGCAGCCCGAGGGGGTTTGATGAGGACGAGCAGTACTTC.

The V and J genes are TRBV6-2 or TRBV6-3 and TRBJ2-7; D uncertain. CDR1 MNHEY and CDR2 SVGEGT come from the germline V gene. This CDR3 spans 16 amino acids. V lost 5 bases, J lost 3 bases, and 20 bases lay in between. The CDR3 nucleotides read TGTGCCAGCAGTAACCAGAGAGTGAGGATTCTCTACGAGCAGTACTTC. Protein sequence: CASSNQRVRILYEQYF.

V is TRBV7-9 and J is TRBJ2-7, with D tentatively TRBD1 (6 bases). The CDR3 extends over 12 amino acids. V lost 5 bases to trimming and J lost 2 bases, with 7 bases between them. In germline, CDR1 is SEHNR, CDR2 FQNEAQ (reference sequence). The CDR3: CASSPGAYEQYF. CDR3 nucleotides: TGTGCCAGCAGCCCAGGGGCCTACGAGCAGTACTTC. The complete variable domain, with remaining parts taken from reference TRBV7-9 and TRBJ2-7, reads DTGVSQNPRHKITKRGQNVTFRCDPISEHNRLYWYRQTLGQGPEFLTYFQNEAQLEKSRLLSDRFSAERPKGSFSTLEIQRTEQGDSAMYLCASSPGAYEQYFGPGTRLTVT.

The chain employs TRBV30 and TRBJ1-2, with TRBD1 matching over 9 bases. After removal of 0 bases from V and 6 bases from J, the junction contained 8 bases not matched to a gene. CDR3 length: 15 residues. Germline V lookup: CDR1 GTSNPN, CDR2 SVGIG (reference sequence). The CDR3 DNA reads as TGTGCCTGGAGTGTACTACGGGGACAGGGTAATGGCTACACCTTC. This codes for CAWSVLRGQGNGYTF.

This sequence joins TRBV5-1 and TRBJ1-1, with D unresolved. The germline V and J ends were trimmed by 0 bases and 1 base, with 10 bases remaining between them. CDR3 length: 15 amino acids. From germline, CDR1 is SGHRS and CDR2 YFSETQ. The CDR3 spells CASSLETLGNTEAFF. CDR3 nucleotide sequence: TGCGCCAGCAGCTTGGAAACCCTCGGGAACACTGAAGCTTTCTTT. Combining the CDR3 with reference TRBV5-1 and TRBJ1-1 gives the whole variable domain KAGVTQTPRYLIKTRGQQVTLSCSPISGHRSVSWYQQTPGQGLQFLFEYFSETQRNKGNFPGRFSGRQFSNSRSEMNVSTLELGDSALYLCASSLETLGNTEAFFGQGTRLTVV.

This clone showed up just once. This sequence joins TRBV11-2 and TRBJ1-1; D unclear. V dropped 5 bases and J dropped 7 bases, with 17 bases sitting between them. Germline-derived CDR1 and CDR2 are SGHAT and FQNNGV. The CDR3 spans 14 residues. The CDR3 DNA reads as TGTGCCAGCAGCCCCACACAGCAACCCGTTGAAGCTTTCTTT. Translation gives CASSPTQQPVEAFF.

This chain joins TRBV20-1 and TRBJ2-7; D is undetermined. Trimming took off 3 bases at V and 2 bases at J, with 5 bases between the two ends. Germline V gene data show CDR1 as DFQATT and CDR2 as SNEGSKA (reference sequence). The CDR3 runs to 11 residues. The CDR3 bases are TGCAGTGCTAGTGCGGCCTACGAGCAGTACTTC. It codes for CSASAAYEQYF.

The chain is built from TRBV19 and TRBJ1-4; D may be TRBD1 (5 bases). Trimming removed 4 bases at V and 8 bases at J, with 5 bases between. This CDR3 contains 11 residues. CDR1 LNHDA and CDR2 SQIVND come from the germline V gene (reference sequence). In DNA, the CDR3 is TGTGCCAGTAGTAACAGGGAAAAACTGTTTTTT. It yields the protein CASSNREKLFF. Complete variable domain (other parts from reference TRBV19 and TRBJ1-4): DGGITQSPKYLFRKEGQNVTLSCEQNLNHDAMYWYRQDPGQGLRLIYYSQIVNDFQKGDIAEGYSVSREKKESFPLTVTSAQKNPTAFYLCASSNREKLFFGSGTQLSVL.

The V gene is TRBV29-1, the J gene TRBJ1-5; D is possibly TRBD1 (6 bases). CDR3 size: 12 residues. With 4 bases removed from V and 9 bases from J, the gap between germline ends came to 13 bases. Germline-derived CDR1 and CDR2 are SQVTM and ANQGSEA. CDR3 nucleotide sequence: TGCAGCGTTGGGACAGTCACAGGGCCCCAGCATTTT. Protein sequence: CSVGTVTGPQHF. The full variable domain, its missing parts supplied by reference TRBV29-1 and TRBJ1-5, is SAVISQKPSRDICQRGTSLTIQCQVDSQVTMMFWYRQQPGQSLTLIATANQGSEATYESGFVIDKFPISRPNLTFSTLTVSNMSPEDSSIYLCSVGTVTGPQHFGDGTRLSIL.

This chain joins TRBV3-1 (or the pseudogene TRBV3-2) and TRBJ2-1, with 8 bases identical to TRBD2. J lost 8 bases, V lost 0 bases, and 9 bases had no gene match. CDR1 LGHDT and CDR2 YNNKEL come from the germline V gene (reference sequence). The CDR3 runs 16 residues. Written as DNA, the CDR3 is TGTGCCAGCAGCCAAGATCGGACGGGGGGGTTTGATGAGCAGTTCTTC. Protein sequence: CASSQDRTGGFDEQFF.

V and J are TRBV28 and TRBJ1-2, with a possible D match to TRBD1 (6 bases). The CDR3 consists of 16 residues. Looked up from germline, CDR1 is MDHEN and CDR2 is SYDVKM. Trimming left V 5 bases short and J 2 bases short, with 18 bases between. DNA for the CDR3: TGTGCCAGCAGTCTTATTTTCCGGACAGCCAACTATGGCTACACCTTC. Its translation is CASSLIFRTANYGYTF.

The chain has TRBV20-1 and TRBJ1-3; maybe TRBD1 (5 bases). CDR3 size: 15 residues. V was shortened by 3 bases and J by 0 bases, with 12 bases between the two germline ends. In germline, CDR1 is DFQATT, CDR2 SNEGSKA (reference sequence). CDR3 region: CSASMGPVSGNTIYF. DNA of the CDR3: TGCAGTGCTAGTATGGGGCCTGTCTCTGGAAACACCATATATTTT.

The chain is built from TRBV7-8 and TRBJ2-7; the match to TRBD2 covers 11 bases. The germline CDR1 and CDR2 sequences are SGHVS and FQNEAQ. Trimming at V came to 3 bases and at J to 3 bases, leaving 7 bases not matched to a gene. The CDR3 extends over 16 amino acids. The CDR3 spells CASSLVAGGRYYEQYF. CDR3 nucleotides: TGTGCCAGCAGCTTGGTAGCGGGGGGGCGATACTACGAGCAGTACTTC.

The V and J genes are TRBV9 and TRBJ2-6, with 7 bases fitting TRBD2. Germline V gives CDR1 SGDLS, CDR2 YYNGEE. CDR3 length: 17 residues. V shed 4 bases, J shed 0 bases, and the junction held 7 bases outside the gene matches. The CDR3 loop reads CASSPGLVLSGANVLTF. In DNA form, the CDR3 reads TGTGCCAGCAGCCCCGGACTAGTTCTCTCTGGGGCCAACGTCCTGACTTTC.

CDR3 DNA: TGTGCCAGCAGTGAGTCGGGGGGAGGCACAGATACGCAGTATTTT. Amino acid sequence: CASSESGGGTDTQYF. V usage is TRBV6-4 and J usage is TRBJ2-3, with 7 bases lining up with TRBD2. The germline V gene encodes CDR1 MRHNA and CDR2 SNTAGT. V was pared by 3 bases and J by 1 base, with 4 bases of the junction left unmatched. CDR3 length equals 15 residues.

This clone came up once. The chain uses TRBV2 and TRBJ2-2; 7 bases are a match to TRBD1. Germline V gene data show CDR1 as SNHLY and CDR2 as FYNNEI. The length of the CDR3 is 13 residues. Trimming cost V 6 bases and J 5 bases; bases outside gene matches: 3. CDR3 sequence reads: CASSEQGTGELFF. CDR3 bases: TGTGCCAGCAGCGAACAGGGGACCGGGGAGCTGTTTTTT.